The entry below gives a single TCR beta chain sequence along with its context. Its antigen remains unidentified. This specimen comes from a study of T cell responses to AZD1222 COVID-19 vaccine. Study observations and caveats: The peak T cell response came first, and repertoires were sampled only after it. Clonal diversity was possibly underestimated; the donors were predominantly white British and more often female.

Here immunoSEQ multiplex PCR was the method, and the copy in TCRdb shows in-frame clones only, minus some. The data show 99,000 or so clones, about 85% seen once. The CDR3 sequence is 14 residues long. J was trimmed by 6 bases and V by 8 bases; bases with no gene match: 10. Germline CDR1 is SNHLY and CDR2 is FYNNEI. The specimen comprised peripheral blood, sampled on day 0 of AZD1222 vaccination. The origin of this receptor is an adult in good health. The genes are TRBV2 and TRBJ2-1; 7 bases line up with TRBD2. CDR3 bases: TGTGCCAGCGCCGTTGGGCTAGCGGCCAATGAGCAGTTCTTC. This encodes CASAVGLAANEQFF.